This T cell receptor (beta chain) was found in a study of blood T cells in healthy people across ages. The authors ran a second PCR of roughly 6 to 12 cycles using a sample-barcoded 5' primer and a J-beta primer mix. TCRdb used MiXCR to reprocess the 5' RACE reads, holding one entry per CDR3 protein. The sample holds some 1.5 million distinct CDR3 sequences, 28% seen once. Germline V gene data show CDR1 as SEHNR and CDR2 as FQNEAQ (reference sequence). The V and J ends lost 1 base and 2 bases respectively, with 11 bases between them. The CDR3 extends over 15 amino acids. A few counts support this clonotype.

The sequence was obtained from a woman in her 30s in good health. Sequenced material: blood. The J gene is TRBJ1-2, the V gene TRBV7-9; the D gene is possibly TRBD1 (5 bases). CDR3 amino acids: CASSLVGDANYGYTF. The CDR3 coding sequence is TGTGCCAGCAGCTTAGTTGGGGACGCCAACTATGGCTACACCTTC.